The entry below describes one TCR beta chain. Its matching antigen is unknown. This sample is part of a study of siplizumab effects on memory and regulatory T cells. Findings and limits, study-wide: Mappable alloreactive CD4+ clones were on average approximately 72% Treg-derived with siplizumab, 26.9% in controls. The naive T cell population seemed more diverse than memory cells and seemed a major contributor to the alloresponse.

This CDR3 comprises 16 residues. V gave up 3 bases and J gave up 2 bases; unmatched junction bases: 5. Germline V gene sequence: CDR1 KGHSH, CDR2 LQKENI. The method was immunoSEQ multiplex PCR; TCRdb's version includes in-frame clones alone and lacks a portion of them. The data show approximately 20,000 clones, approximately 44% seen once. As described, mixed lymphocyte reaction cells underwent coculture at 37°C for a duration of more than five days. The sample comprised CFSE-low (dividing) CD4+ T cells sorted from an allogeneic mixed lymphocyte reaction. This clonotype was obtained from a human donor in good health; the cells came from an allogeneic mixed lymphocyte reaction. Some clones in this sample may be carry-over from other donors' samples. V is TRBV18 and J is TRBJ2-3, with TRBD2 identical over 10 bases. The CDR3 protein is CASSPLAGGITDTQYF. The CDR3 DNA reads as TGTGCCAGCTCACCGTTAGCGGGAGGAATCACAGATACGCAGTATTTT.